These 16 T cell receptor beta chains were all obtained from the same sample, sequenced in a study of early T cells in non-severe SARS-CoV-2 infection. TCRdb re-analysed the 5' RACE reads in MiXCR, keeping a single row per CDR3 protein. Among 85,000 to 95,000 distinct CDR3 sequences listed, under 15% were seen once. The sequenced material came from whole blood. The receptors come from an adult who was a healthcare worker with PCR-confirmed SARS-CoV-2 infection or an uninfected control (not recorded which).

The table lists this clonotype with a few counts. This chain joins TRBV7-8 and TRBJ2-2; no definite D call. CDR1 SGHVS and CDR2 FQNEAQ come from the germline V gene. The V gene lost 7 bases and the J gene lost 8 bases, with 8 bases spanning the gap. This CDR3 is built from 11 residues. CDR3 nucleotides: TGTGCCAGCACCCCCATTGGGGAGCTGTTTTTT. Translating gives CASTPIGELFF.

The V and J genes are TRBV3-1 and TRBJ1-5; D unresolved. V was cut by 4 bases and J by 6 bases, with 10 bases left in between. The CDR3 is 13 residues long. Germline V CDR1 and CDR2: LGHDT, YNNKEL (reference sequence). The CDR3 spells CASSPSSTQPQHF. CDR3 coding DNA: TGTGCCAGCAGCCCCTCGTCGACTCAGCCCCAGCATTTT. Full variable domain (outside the CDR3, taken from reference TRBV3-1 and TRBJ1-5): DTAVSQTPKYLVTQMGNDKSIKCEQNLGHDTMYWYKQDSKKFLKIMFSYNNKELIINETVPNRFSPKSPDKAHLNLHINSLELGDSAVYFCASSPSSTQPQHFGDGTRLSIL.

The chain carries TRBV12-3 or TRBV12-4 and TRBJ2-3; tentative D call: TRBD2 (5 bases). Trimming stripped 1 base from V and 15 bases from J, with 17 bases between. The CDR3 consists of 13 residues. The CDR3 sequence is CASSLGTTTIGYF. DNA of the CDR3: TGTGCCAGCAGTTTAGGAACGACGACTATTGGCTATTTT.

This clonotype was seen a few times. The chain carries TRBV6-1 and TRBJ1-4, with no clear D. Germline V gives CDR1 MNHNS, CDR2 SASEGT. The V end was cut by 1 base, the J end by 11 bases, with 14 bases between. The CDR3 contains 14 residues. CDR3 bases: TGTGCCAGCAGTGAAGTGCGAGGTATTGGGAAACTGTTTTTT. Its translation is CASSEVRGIGKLFF.

This clonotype was seen many times. The chain employs TRBV20-1 and TRBJ1-6, with D hard to call. The CDR3 totals 16 residues. From germline, CDR1 is DFQATT and CDR2 SNEGSKA (reference sequence). Trimming shortened V by 0 bases and J by 7 bases, and 16 bases separated the two germline ends. The CDR3 sequence is CSARDGVRTPNSPLHF. The DNA for the CDR3 is TGCAGTGCTAGAGATGGGGTTCGAACACCAAATTCACCCCTCCACTTT.

This chain joins TRBV7-2 and TRBJ2-1, with 9 positions matching TRBD1. CDR3 length: 15 residues. Trimming at V came to 5 bases and at J to 1 base, leaving 3 bases not matched to a gene. Looked up from germline, CDR1 is SGHTA and CDR2 is FQGNSA. The DNA for the CDR3 is TGTGCCAGCAGCCCGGGACAGGGATCCTACAATGAGCAGTTCTTC. Translated: CASSPGQGSYNEQFF.

The chain combines TRBV11-1 with TRBJ1-1; 7 bases fit TRBD1. The germline V gene encodes CDR1 SGHAT and CDR2 FQDESV (reference sequence). With 8 bases clipped from V and 4 bases from J, the junction kept 13 bases outside the gene matches. The CDR3 is 15 amino acids. CDR3 region: CASRDRVERGTEAFF. CDR3 coding DNA: TGTGCCAGCCGAGACAGGGTTGAAAGGGGCACTGAAGCTTTCTTT.

In this sample, this clonotype turned up a few times. The chain joins TRBV4-1 to TRBJ2-3; 8 bases align to TRBD2. This CDR3 is built from 18 residues. J lost 2 bases, V lost 1 base, and 11 bases had no gene match. The germline CDR1 and CDR2 sequences are MGHRA and YSYEKL. The CDR3 coding sequence is TGCGCCAGCAGCCAAGTCCAAGCGGGAGACCTTTCCACAGATACGCAGTATTTT. Residues: CASSQVQAGDLSTDTQYF.

The V gene is TRBV6-2 or TRBV6-3, the J gene TRBJ1-5; no firm D call. Trimming removed 5 bases from V and 2 bases from J, with 10 bases in between. The CDR3 spans 14 residues. Germline V lookup: CDR1 MNHEY, CDR2 SVGEGT. The chain's CDR3 is CASSPYRGNQPQHF. CDR3 nucleotides: TGTGCCAGCAGTCCCTACCGTGGCAATCAGCCCCAGCATTTT.

The gene calls are TRBV6-5 and TRBJ1-1; D possibly corresponds to TRBD1 (6 bases). Between the trimmed V and J ends, which lost 0 bases and 5 bases, there was a span of 13 bases. Germline values: CDR1 MNHEY, CDR2 SVGAGI. The CDR3 is 15 amino acids. CDR3 sequence reads: CASSYSSQGWTEAFF. The CDR3 nucleotides read TGTGCCAGCAGTTACTCGAGCCAGGGGTGGACTGAAGCTTTCTTT.

The rearrangement links TRBV6-2 or TRBV6-3 to TRBJ2-3, with 11 bases identical to TRBD1. The germline V gene encodes CDR1 MNHEY and CDR2 SVGEGT. The V and J ends lost 8 bases and 4 bases, in that order; junction bases with no gene match: 2. The CDR3 covers 13 residues. The CDR3 sequence: CASRDRGSDTQYF. CDR3 in DNA: TGTGCCAGCCGGGACAGGGGGTCAGATACGCAGTATTTT.

This clonotype was seen at least ten times. This sequence joins TRBV7-2 and TRBJ1-3, with D uncertain. Germline CDR1 and CDR2: SGHTA and FQGNSA. This CDR3 region has 15 residues. Trimming removed 1 base at V and 4 bases at J, with 11 bases between. CDR3: CASSLVRAKGNTIYF. CDR3 nucleotides: TGTGCCAGCAGCTTAGTTAGGGCGAAGGGAAACACCATATATTTT.

The V and J genes are TRBV6-5 and TRBJ2-2; 7 bases align to TRBD1. Germline-derived CDR1 and CDR2 are MNHEY and SVGAGI. J lost 6 bases, V lost 2 bases, and 3 bases had no gene match. CDR3 size: 14 residues. The CDR3 sequence: CASSYDRASGELFF. The CDR3 nucleotides are TGTGCCAGCAGTTACGACAGGGCTTCCGGGGAGCTGTTTTTT.

This sequence joins TRBV5-1 and TRBJ2-2; 9 bases align to TRBD2. After removal of 1 base from V and 4 bases from J, the junction contained 5 bases not matched to a gene. CDR3 length equals 16 residues. From germline, CDR1 is SGHRS and CDR2 YFSETQ. Written as DNA, the CDR3 is TGCGCCAGCAGCTTGTTAGCGGGGGCTGGCACCGGGGAGCTGTTTTTT. Translated, it gives CASSLLAGAGTGELFF.

The rearrangement links TRBV5-5 to TRBJ1-1; no clear D gene. Deletions cut 4 bases from V and 5 bases from J, with 15 bases between. The germline V gene encodes CDR1 SGHKS and CDR2 YYEKEE (reference sequence). This CDR3 spans 14 amino acids. The chain's CDR3 is CASSLLGGGTEAFF. CDR3 in DNA: TGTGCCAGCAGCCTCCTTGGAGGAGGGACTGAAGCTTTCTTT.

As to this clonotype: A read error may account for a junction end that differs from germline. This chain connects TRBV5-1 to TRBJ2-1; 7 bases line up with TRBD1. Germline lookup yields CDR1 SGHRS and CDR2 YFSETQ. The CDR3 covers 12 residues. The CDR3 DNA follows: TGCGCCAGCAGCTTGGGCCCGGGACAGCGAATCTTC. Protein product: CASSLGPGQRIF.